The 23 T cell receptor beta chains below all came from one sample that was sequenced in a study of shared clonotypes between healthy human individuals. Clones were sequenced by immunoSEQ multiplex PCR, and TCRdb holds only the in-frame ones, with some missing. The sample has around 510,000 clones; about 96% are singletons. Sequencing was done on a sample of naive CD4+ T cells sorted from blood. Subset defined: CD45RA+ positively selected. These receptors all stem from a woman in her 30s in good health.

The chain combines TRBV27 with TRBJ2-7, with a possible D match to TRBD2 (6 bases). Germline V lookup: CDR1 MNHEY, CDR2 SMNVEV (reference sequence). The germline V and J ends were trimmed by 10 bases and 4 bases, with 20 bases remaining between them. The CDR3 contains 14 residues. The CDR3 coding sequence is TGTGCCATCCGGGGACTGTACCTAAGGTACGAGCAGTACTTC. It codes for CAIRGLYLRYEQYF.

V usage is TRBV6-1 and J usage is TRBJ2-2, with D possibly TRBD2 on 5 matching bases. V was clipped by 6 bases and J by 4 bases, with 12 bases between them. Germline CDR1 is MNHNS and CDR2 is SASEGT. This CDR3 contains 14 residues. The CDR3 nucleotides read TGTGCCAGCAGAACTCCAGGAGGCACCGGGGAGCTGTTTTTT. Amino acid sequence: CASRTPGGTGELFF.

This chain connects TRBV7-3 to TRBJ2-1; no clear D. CDR3 length: 14 residues. Germline V gene data show CDR1 as SGHTA and CDR2 as FQGTGA. Trimming pared 5 bases from V and 5 bases from J, leaving 13 bases between. The CDR3, as DNA: TGTGCCAGCAGCCGCCTCGGACCTCACAATGAGCAGTTCTTC. Translating gives CASSRLGPHNEQFF.

This chain joins TRBV9 and TRBJ1-1; unclear D gene. CDR3 length: 14 amino acids. Germline loops: CDR1 SGDLS, CDR2 YYNGEE. V lost 6 bases to trimming and J lost 0 bases, with 12 bases between them. The CDR3 spells CASTPGIMNTEAFF. The CDR3 region has the DNA TGTGCCAGCACCCCGGGAATAATGAACACTGAAGCTTTCTTT.

This clone was counted a single time. V and J are TRBV11-2 and TRBJ2-2; unclear D gene. Deletions cut 6 bases from V and 1 base from J, with 12 bases between. This CDR3 has 15 residues. Germline CDR1 is SGHAT and CDR2 is FQNNGV. In DNA, the CDR3 is TGTGCCAGCAGGTTCGCCCAGAGGAACACCGGGGAGCTGTTTTTT. Translating gives CASRFAQRNTGELFF.

This rearrangement joins TRBV6-5 to TRBJ2-5; 9 nucleotides agree with TRBD2. The J call may not be correct, given that the DNA end is closer to TRBJ2-7. Germline CDR1 and CDR2: MNHEY and SVGAGI. CDR3 length: 15 residues. The CDR3 here is CASSSSSSGIYEQYF. The CDR3 DNA follows: TGTGCCAGCAGTTCCTCGTCTAGCGGGATATACGAGCAGTACTTC.

J is TRBJ2-5 and V is TRBV16; no clear D gene. The CDR3 contains 11 residues. CDR1 and CDR2 (germline): KGHSY, FQNENV. V was shortened by 1 base and J by 5 bases, with 2 bases between the two germline ends. The CDR3 DNA reads as TGTGCCAGCAGCCAATATGAGACCCAGTACTTC. Its protein is CASSQYETQYF.

This sequence joins TRBV5-3 and TRBJ2-7, with TRBD2 identical over 8 bases. TRBV5-3 is identified as an open reading frame with a role that is uncertain. The trim removed 2 bases at V and 0 bases at J, leaving 19 bases unmatched. CDR3 size: 20 residues. CDR3 nucleotides: TGTGCCAGAAGCTTAATCCCCGCTGGTCGTAGCGGGAAGTGCTCCTACGAGCAGTACTTC. This codes for CARSLIPAGRSGKCSYEQYF.

The genes are TRBV6-1 and TRBJ1-6; D remains unclear. Germline CDR1 is MNHNS and CDR2 is SASEGT. V was cut by 2 bases and J by 6 bases, with 11 bases left in between. The CDR3 consists of 15 residues. The CDR3 loop reads CASSELSLSNSPLHF. CDR3 nucleotide sequence: TGTGCCAGCAGTGAACTGTCTCTATCTAATTCACCCCTCCACTTT.

V is TRBV18 and J is TRBJ2-5; D is perhaps TRBD1 (6 bases). The CDR3 runs 15 residues. Trimming cost V 3 bases and J 1 base, with 12 bases left between them. The germline gives CDR1 KGHSH, CDR2 LQKENI. CDR3 residues: CASSPAQGPQETQYF. The DNA for the CDR3 is TGTGCCAGCTCACCCGCCCAGGGGCCCCAAGAGACCCAGTACTTC.

The V call is TRBV27, the J call TRBJ1-5, with D unclear. Germline V gene sequence: CDR1 MNHEY, CDR2 SMNVEV (reference sequence). CDR3 length equals 13 residues. V was pared by 6 bases and J by 2 bases, with 8 bases between. Here the CDR3 DNA reads TGTGCCAGCAGGGATACAGGCAATCAGCCCCAGCATTTT. This encodes CASRDTGNQPQHF.

The rearrangement uses TRBV28 and TRBJ1-3, with D tentatively TRBD1 (5 bases). V lost 2 bases and J 0 bases, leaving 11 bases between the germline ends. CDR1 MDHEN and CDR2 SYDVKM come from the germline V gene. This CDR3 contains 16 residues. CDR3 in amino acids: CASSLETASSGNTIYF. The CDR3 DNA reads TGTGCCAGCAGTTTAGAGACAGCGAGCTCTGGAAACACCATATATTTT.

The chain employs TRBV7-2 and TRBJ2-7, with 10 bases identical to TRBD2. CDR3 length: 16 residues. The junction had 13 bases not matched to a gene; V was cut back by 5 bases and J by 6 bases. CDR1 is SGHTA, CDR2 FQGNSA, per germline. The CDR3 sequence is CASSRTTGLAIVEQYF. In DNA form, the CDR3 reads TGTGCCAGCAGCAGAACAACGGGACTAGCGATTGTCGAGCAGTACTTC.

The table lists this clone with a count of one. The chain couples TRBV19 to TRBJ1-5, with D unclear. Germline CDR1 LNHDA, CDR2 SQIVND (reference sequence). The CDR3 extends over 14 amino acids. V was shortened by 5 bases and J by 9 bases, with 17 bases between the two germline ends. The CDR3 is CASSQEAGRGPQHF. CDR3 nucleotide sequence: TGTGCCAGTAGTCAAGAGGCGGGTAGAGGGCCCCAGCATTTT.

This clone occurred a few times. V is TRBV28 and J is TRBJ1-5, with 7 bases that match TRBD1. Germline V gives CDR1 MDHEN, CDR2 SYDVKM. The V gene end was trimmed by 3 bases and the J gene end by 0 bases; junction bases not matched to a gene: 8. This CDR3 contains 17 residues. In DNA, the CDR3 is TGTGCCAGCAGTTTCGGGACAGCTTCCTATAGCAATCAGCCCCAGCATTTT. Encoded protein: CASSFGTASYSNQPQHF.

This clone was counted once. This chain links TRBV9 with TRBJ2-3; the D call may be TRBD1 or TRBD2 (5 bases each). Trimming stripped 4 bases from V and 0 bases from J, with 12 bases between. CDR1 is SGDLS, CDR2 YYNGEE, per germline. The CDR3 is made up of 15 amino acids. The CDR3 nucleotides are TGTGCCAGCAGCCCTCGGGGCATCAGCACAGATACGCAGTATTTT. This sequence encodes CASSPRGISTDTQYF.

V is TRBV4-1 and J is TRBJ2-1, with D perhaps matching TRBD2 (6 bases). The length of the CDR3 is 15 residues. V was trimmed by 8 bases and J by 1 base, leaving 15 bases between them. The germline V gene encodes CDR1 MGHRA and CDR2 YSYEKL. The CDR3 DNA is TGCGCCAGCCCGCAGGAGGGGTCATCCTACAATGAGCAGTTCTTC. Its translation is CASPQEGSSYNEQFF.

This clone was counted between two and nine times. The genes are TRBV10-1 and TRBJ2-2, with D unclear. V gave up 3 bases and J gave up 4 bases, with 12 bases separating them. CDR1 WNHNN and CDR2 SYGVQD come from the germline V gene (reference sequence). There are 15 residues in the CDR3. The CDR3 coding sequence is TGCGCCAGCAGTGATGGGGTAGCTGGCACCGGGGAGCTGTTTTTT. As protein: CASSDGVAGTGELFF.

V usage is TRBV28 and J usage is TRBJ1-1; the D is unclear. There are 14 residues in the CDR3. V was cut by 3 bases and J by 2 bases, with 10 bases left in between. Germline CDR1 is MDHEN and CDR2 is SYDVKM. CDR3: CASSFRQINTEAFF. CDR3 in DNA: TGTGCCAGCAGTTTCAGGCAAATCAACACTGAAGCTTTCTTT.

This clone was detected only once. The CDR3 is CASSAGVAGVDEQFF. Here the CDR3 DNA reads TGTGCCAGCAGTGCCGGGGTAGCGGGAGTCGATGAGCAGTTCTTC. The chain has TRBV2 and TRBJ2-1; 9 nucleotides line up with TRBD2. Trimming at V came to 4 bases and at J to 8 bases, leaving 9 bases not matched to a gene. The germline V gene has CDR1 SNHLY and CDR2 FYNNEI. The CDR3 totals 15 residues. Using reference TRBV2 and TRBJ2-1 for the parts outside the CDR3, the full variable domain is EPEVTQTPSHQVTQMGQEVILRCVPISNHLYFYWYRQILGQKVEFLVSFYNNEISEKSEIFDDQFSVERPDGSNFTLKIRSTKLEDSAMYFCASSAGVAGVDEQFFGPGTRLTVL.

The gene calls are TRBV11-2 and TRBJ1-2, with D maybe TRBD1 (5 bases). CDR1 and CDR2 from the germline V gene are SGHAT and FQNNGV. The CDR3 spans 15 residues. Trimming cost V 4 bases and J 0 bases, with 12 bases left between them. CDR3 in amino acids: CASSSRTGPNYGYTF. CDR3 DNA: TGTGCCAGCAGCTCGCGGACGGGACCTAACTATGGCTACACCTTC.

CDR3: CASSRRTSYEQYF. CDR3 in DNA: TGTGCCAGCAGCCGCCGTACTAGCTACGAGCAGTACTTC. This chain connects TRBV11-2 to TRBJ2-5; possibly TRBD2 for D (5 bases). The J call may be mistaken, given a closer DNA end match to TRBJ2-7. The germline CDR1 and CDR2 sequences are SGHAT and FQNNGV. The CDR3 totals 13 residues.

The chain joins TRBV4-2 to TRBJ2-2; D is undetermined. CDR1 and CDR2 (germline): LGHNA, YNFKEQ. The length of the CDR3 is 15 residues. Trimming stripped 2 bases from V and 1 base from J, with 8 bases between. The CDR3 DNA sequence: TGTGCCAGCAGCCAAATACAGCTGAACACCGGGGAGCTGTTTTTT. As protein: CASSQIQLNTGELFF.